The clone carrying this TCR beta chain appeared a few times. Its antigen is not known. Treatment given: approximately nine-day PBMC culture with coronavirus spike peptide pools or control peptides (ViraFEST assay). PBMCs, plated at some 1.8 million per well, were grown in the presence of 9.5 to 10 IU/ml IL-2 and roughly 9.5 ug/ml peptide pools. This CDR3 spans 16 amino acids. Trimming removed 0 bases at V and 7 bases at J, with 16 bases between. Germline assignment: CDR1 LGHNA and CDR2 YSLEER. The data stem from a study of vaccination and CD4 T cells after COVID-19. With the Oncomine TCR Beta short-read assay, DNA from cultured CD4+ T cells was sequenced. TCRdb ran MiXCR on the PCR reads and lists one entry per CDR3 protein. This table has under 25,000 distinct CDR3 sequences, 40% appearing once.

The sequencing used CD4+ T cells from blood, cultured in vitro, collected after SARS-CoV-2 vaccination. This rearrangement joins TRBV4-3 to TRBJ1-5; tentatively, D is TRBD1 (5 bases). The origin of this receptor is a human donor who had recovered from COVID-19. The CDR3 loop is CASSQDRVGGNQPQHF. For the CDR3, the DNA is TGCGCCAGCAGCCAAGATCGGGTGGGGGGTAACCAGCCCCAGCATTTT.